The 27 T cell receptor beta chains listed next were all sequenced from one sample in a study of radiation and T cells in renal cell carcinoma. Time point reported: baseline pretreatment blood. Treatment meaning: 15 Gy SBRT to primary tumor, nephrectomy 4 weeks later. Sequenced by immunoSEQ multiplex PCR; TCRdb stores in-frame clones only, minus some. The sample holds about 140,000 clones, approximately 87% seen once. This sample comprised blood, obtained from a patient whose treatment included radiotherapy and nephrectomy. The receptors were sampled from a woman in her fifties or sixties with renal cell carcinoma.

The rearrangement joins TRBV9 to TRBJ1-4; 8 positions agree with TRBD1. This CDR3 is 15 amino acids long. V lost 3 bases, J lost 10 bases, and 11 bases stayed unmatched. Germline CDR1 SGDLS, CDR2 YYNGEE. CDR3 in DNA: TGTGCCAGCAGCGGACTCCGGACAGGGCTCCGAAAACTGTTTTTT. Amino acids: CASSGLRTGLRKLFF.

This rearrangement joins TRBV5-1 to TRBJ2-7, with 7 bases aligning to TRBD1. The CDR3 consists of 14 residues. Germline trimming cut 4 bases from V and 5 bases from J; bases unmatched to any gene: 9. Germline CDR1 and CDR2: SGHRS and YFSETQ. This CDR3 reads CASSVEGQWDEQYF. The CDR3 bases are TGCGCCAGCAGCGTAGAGGGACAGTGGGACGAGCAGTACTTC.

The chain combines TRBV7-2 with TRBJ1-5, with TRBD1 as a possible D gene (5 bases). The V gene's germline CDR1 is SGHTA and CDR2 FQGNSA. V was clipped by 2 bases and J by 9 bases, with 11 bases between them. This CDR3 is 13 amino acids long. The CDR3, as DNA: TGTGCCAGCAGCTTACCGGGGCCAGGGCCCCAGCATTTT. This encodes CASSLPGPGPQHF.

The chain carries TRBV7-8 and TRBJ2-3, with TRBD2 identical over 8 bases. J gave up 2 bases and V 7 bases, and 5 bases lay outside the gene matches. Germline values: CDR1 SGHVS, CDR2 FQNEAQ. This CDR3 spans 14 amino acids. CDR3 in amino acids: CASTERGITDTQYF. The CDR3 region has the DNA TGTGCCAGCACCGAGCGGGGGATCACAGATACGCAGTATTTT.

J is TRBJ1-4 and V is TRBV19, with TRBD1 matching over 8 bases. Germline assignment: CDR1 LNHDA and CDR2 SQIVND (reference sequence). This CDR3 has 14 amino acids. V dropped 6 bases and J dropped 8; count of bases not matched to a gene: 8. CDR3 amino acids: CASRIRGPAEKLFF. In DNA form, the CDR3 reads TGTGCCAGTAGAATCAGGGGGCCGGCGGAAAAACTGTTTTTT.

The rearrangement links TRBV5-1 to TRBJ2-7; 7 positions match TRBD1. The trim removed 4 bases at V and 5 bases at J, leaving 9 bases unmatched. The CDR3 length is 14 residues. Germline V gene lookup returns CDR1 SGHRS and CDR2 YFSETQ. The CDR3 protein is CASSLTGTVNEQYF. The CDR3 DNA reads TGCGCCAGCAGCCTGACCGGGACAGTAAACGAGCAGTACTTC.

Regarding this clone: No conserved phenylalanine or tryptophan ends this CDR3, so it is likely a read error. The DNA is left out, because the CDR3 cannot be placed on it with certainty; the CDR3 is given as TCRdb lists it. This rearrangement joins TRBV6-5 to TRBJ2-3. Germline V gives CDR1 MNHEY, CDR2 SVGAGI. The CDR3 is 10 amino acids long, termini counted. The CDR3 here is CASSYSCPAS.

The CDR3 bases are TGTGCCAGCAGCCGAGCGGGGCCCTACGAGCAGTACTTC. It translates to CASSRAGPYEQYF. This chain uses TRBV14 with TRBJ2-7; 7 bases line up with TRBD2. After removal of 4 bases from V and 2 bases from J, the junction contained 2 bases not matched to a gene. This CDR3 has 13 residues. Germline CDR1 SGHDN, CDR2 FVKESK.

About this clone itself: The junction and the germline gene differ at one end; a read error may be behind it. This sequence joins TRBV6-5 and TRBJ1-2, with D possibly matching TRBD1 (6 bases). The CDR3 contains 12 residues. The germline V gene has CDR1 MNHEY and CDR2 SVGAGI. The CDR3 loop is CASSYSMGTTFF. For the CDR3, the DNA is TGTGCCAGCAGTTACTCGATGGGGACAACTTTTTTC.

The chain carries TRBV6-5 and TRBJ2-7; D remains unclear. Germline V lookup: CDR1 MNHEY, CDR2 SVGAGI. The CDR3 covers 13 residues. V shed 6 bases and J shed 3 bases, with 12 bases lying between them. The CDR3 bases are TGTGCCAGCAGAAGTAGCCGAATCTACGAGCAGTACTTC. Translated, it gives CASRSSRIYEQYF.

CDR3 in amino acids: CASSQGLAGKGREQYF. In DNA form, the CDR3 reads TGTGCCAGCAGCCAAGGACTAGCGGGGAAGGGTCGGGAGCAGTACTTC. The gene calls are TRBV28 and TRBJ2-7, with 12 positions matching TRBD2. With V trimmed by 6 bases and J by 7 bases, 13 bases remained unmatched. This CDR3 has 16 residues. Germline CDR1 reads MDHEN; CDR2 reads SYDVKM.

This clone was counted only a few times. The rearrangement links TRBV6-5 to TRBJ1-2; D is possibly TRBD1 (5 bases). This CDR3 comprises 12 residues. V was clipped by 6 bases and J by 5 bases, with 10 bases between them. Germline values: CDR1 MNHEY, CDR2 SVGAGI. The CDR3 coding sequence is TGTGCCAGCAGCCCCGACAGATATGGCTACACCTTC. Translated: CASSPDRYGYTF.

The rearrangement links TRBV29-1 to TRBJ2-1, with D perhaps being TRBD1 or TRBD2 (6 bases each). CDR3 length equals 24 residues. Per the germline V gene, CDR1 is SQVTM and CDR2 is ANQGSEA. The germline V and J ends were trimmed by 4 bases and 4 bases, with 44 bases remaining between them. The CDR3 region has the DNA TGCAGCGTTGTCCTGAGAGGGGGTCGGGTCCCGGGGGACCTTCCGAGCTTTAGATACAATGAGCAGTTCTTC. Its translation is CSVVLRGGRVPGDLPSFRYNEQFF.

V and J are TRBV19 and TRBJ2-1; a possible D gene is TRBD2 (6 bases). This CDR3 region has 15 residues. V lost 3 bases and J lost 8, with 17 bases in between. CDR1 and CDR2 (germline): LNHDA, SQIVND (reference sequence). This CDR3 is CASSIRSGVWDEQFF. The CDR3 DNA sequence: TGTGCCAGTAGTATTAGGTCGGGAGTCTGGGATGAGCAGTTCTTC.

The CDR3 is CASSLSGRDEQYF. The CDR3 nucleotides are TGTGCCAGCAGTTTATCGGGACGCGACGAGCAGTACTTC. This chain connects TRBV27 to TRBJ2-7, with D perhaps matching TRBD1 or TRBD2 (5 bases each). V was trimmed by 0 bases and J by 5 bases, leaving 8 bases between them. The CDR3 sequence is 13 residues long. Looked up from germline, CDR1 is MNHEY and CDR2 is SMNVEV (reference sequence).

The V and J genes are TRBV9 and TRBJ2-3, with D unresolved. This CDR3 region has 15 residues. CDR1 and CDR2 (germline): SGDLS, YYNGEE. V was trimmed by 5 bases and J by 0 bases, leaving 13 bases between them. CDR3 region: CASSSQDLSTDTQYF. Here the CDR3 DNA reads TGTGCCAGCAGTAGCCAGGATCTTAGCACAGATACGCAGTATTTT.

J is TRBJ2-2 and V is TRBV5-4; D is undetermined. The germline V and J ends were trimmed by 1 base and 6 bases, with 7 bases remaining between them. CDR1 is SGHNT and CDR2 is YYREEE in the germline V gene (reference sequence). The CDR3 is 13 amino acids. The CDR3: CASSLFVAGELFF. The CDR3 nucleotides read TGTGCCAGCAGCTTGTTCGTTGCCGGGGAGCTGTTTTTT.

This CDR3 is CASSGRVGNTEAFF. CDR3 DNA sequence: TGTGCCAGCAGCGGGAGGGTGGGTAACACTGAAGCTTTCTTT. This chain joins TRBV5-6 and TRBJ1-1; D call uncertain. The V gene lost 4 bases and the J gene lost 2 bases, with 12 bases spanning the gap. The CDR3 extends over 14 amino acids. Germline V lookup: CDR1 SGHDT, CDR2 YYEEEE.

This chain links TRBV5-4 with TRBJ2-7, with a tentative D call TRBD2 (5 bases). Germline CDR1 and CDR2: SGHNT and YYREEE (reference sequence). Between the trimmed V and J ends, which lost 4 bases and 1 base, there was a span of 12 bases. The CDR3 contains 14 residues. The DNA for the CDR3 is TGTGCCAGCAGCAACGGACTGGATTCCTACGAGCAGTACTTC. Amino acids: CASSNGLDSYEQYF.

V and J are TRBV5-1 and TRBJ1-2; D is ambiguous. V lost 1 base, J lost 0 bases, and 10 bases lay in between. The germline gives CDR1 SGHRS, CDR2 YFSETQ. The CDR3 is 15 amino acids. CDR3 in amino acids: CASSLSFGANYGYTF. In DNA form, the CDR3 reads TGCGCCAGCAGCTTGTCGTTCGGAGCTAACTATGGCTACACCTTC.

The rearrangement uses TRBV5-4 and TRBJ1-1; D is possibly TRBD1 (6 bases). The V end was cut by 4 bases, the J end by 5 bases, with 12 bases between. From germline, CDR1 is SGHNT and CDR2 YYREEE (reference sequence). The CDR3 spans 13 residues. CDR3 DNA sequence: TGTGCCAGCAGCACAAGGGGGGGGACTGAAGCTTTCTTT. Translation gives CASSTRGGTEAFF.

The gene calls are TRBV29-1 and TRBJ1-1; possibly TRBD1 for D (6 bases). Trimming removed 6 bases from V and 5 bases from J, with 22 bases in between. Germline lookup yields CDR1 SQVTM and CDR2 ANQGSEA. There are 15 residues in the CDR3. Written as DNA, the CDR3 is TGCAGCGTAGAGGTAGGGGGGCAGGGGTGGACTGAAGCTTTCTTT. Protein product: CSVEVGGQGWTEAFF.

The V gene is TRBV29-1, the J gene TRBJ1-1; D is unclear. Deletions cut 4 bases from V and 7 bases from J, with 10 bases between. CDR3 length: 11 residues. The germline V gene has CDR1 SQVTM and CDR2 ANQGSEA. The CDR3 loop reads CSVGEGSEAFF. DNA for the CDR3: TGCAGCGTTGGGGAGGGCAGTGAAGCTTTCTTT.

The CDR3 DNA sequence: TGTGCCAGCACCCGCGGGGGGCTGGACACCGGGGAGCTGTTTTTT. Protein: CASTRGGLDTGELFF. This chain uses TRBV5-6 with TRBJ2-2; 8 nucleotides align to TRBD2. The CDR3 is made up of 15 amino acids. Losses at the gene ends were 6 bases for V and 3 bases for J; bases not matched to a gene: 7. Germline V gene data show CDR1 as SGHDT and CDR2 as YYEEEE.

On this clone: A junction boundary mismatches the germline segment, possibly from a read error. The chain couples TRBV2 to TRBJ2-2; TRBD2 might be the D (5 bases). This CDR3 contains 12 residues. Germline V lookup: CDR1 SNHLY, CDR2 FYNNEI. CDR3 DNA: TGTGCCAGCAGTGTGTTGGTCGGGAAGCTGTTTTTT. Amino acid sequence: CASSVLVGKLFF.

This chain connects TRBV7-9 to TRBJ1-2, with D perhaps matching TRBD1 (5 bases). The V gene's germline CDR1 is SEHNR and CDR2 FQNEAQ (reference sequence). V was shortened by 5 bases and J by 3 bases, with 16 bases between the two germline ends. The CDR3 has 15 residues. The DNA of the CDR3 is TGTGCCAGCAGCCCCGGGGGGGTTCGGGACTATGGCTACACCTTC. Encoded protein: CASSPGGVRDYGYTF.

The chain uses TRBV5-1 and TRBJ1-1; TRBD1 is a possible D gene (5 bases). CDR1 and CDR2 from the germline V gene are SGHRS and YFSETQ. V was clipped by 0 bases and J by 3 bases, with 12 bases between them. The CDR3 extends over 15 amino acids. For the CDR3, the DNA is TGCGCCAGCAGCTTGGAGGGCCCCAGGGACACTGAAGCTTTCTTT. It specifies CASSLEGPRDTEAFF.